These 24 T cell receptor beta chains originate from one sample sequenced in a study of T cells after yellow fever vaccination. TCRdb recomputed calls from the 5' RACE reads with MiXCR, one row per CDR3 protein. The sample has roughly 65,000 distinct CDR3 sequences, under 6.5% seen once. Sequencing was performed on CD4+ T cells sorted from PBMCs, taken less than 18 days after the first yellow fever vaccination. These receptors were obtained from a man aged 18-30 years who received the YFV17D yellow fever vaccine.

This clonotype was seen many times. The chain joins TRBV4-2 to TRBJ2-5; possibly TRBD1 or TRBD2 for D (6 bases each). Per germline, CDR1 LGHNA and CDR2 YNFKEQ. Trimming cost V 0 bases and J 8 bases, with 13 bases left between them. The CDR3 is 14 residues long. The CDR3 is CASSQEVGGGTQYF. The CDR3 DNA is TGTGCCAGCAGCCAAGAGGTTGGAGGGGGAACCCAGTACTTC.

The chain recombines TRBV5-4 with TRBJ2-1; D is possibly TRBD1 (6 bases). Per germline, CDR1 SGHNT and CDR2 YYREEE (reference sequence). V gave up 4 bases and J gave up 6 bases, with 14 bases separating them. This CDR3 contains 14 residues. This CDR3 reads CASSDTGWGNEQFF. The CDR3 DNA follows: TGTGCCAGCAGCGACACAGGGTGGGGCAATGAGCAGTTCTTC.

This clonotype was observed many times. The CDR3 protein is CASRGSGYGYTF. The CDR3 coding sequence is TGTGCCAGCAGGGGGTCTGGCTATGGCTACACCTTC. The V call is TRBV12-3 or TRBV12-4, the J call TRBJ1-2; D unclear. Trimming stripped 6 bases from V and 4 bases from J, with 9 bases between. The CDR3 contains 12 residues.

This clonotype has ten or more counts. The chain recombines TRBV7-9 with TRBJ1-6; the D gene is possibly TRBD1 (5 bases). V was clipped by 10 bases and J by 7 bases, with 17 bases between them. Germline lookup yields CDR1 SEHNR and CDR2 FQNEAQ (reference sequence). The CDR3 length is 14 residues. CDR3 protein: CATAGTVLNSPLHF. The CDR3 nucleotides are TGTGCCACCGCAGGGACGGTTCTCAATTCACCCCTCCACTTT.

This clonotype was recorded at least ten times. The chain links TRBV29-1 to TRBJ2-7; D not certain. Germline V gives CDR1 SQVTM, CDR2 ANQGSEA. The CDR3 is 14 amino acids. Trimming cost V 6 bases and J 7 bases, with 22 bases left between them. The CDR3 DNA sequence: TGCAGCGTCGCCCGTGCGGACCTGATGTGGGAGCAGTACGTC. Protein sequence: CSVARADLMWEQYV.

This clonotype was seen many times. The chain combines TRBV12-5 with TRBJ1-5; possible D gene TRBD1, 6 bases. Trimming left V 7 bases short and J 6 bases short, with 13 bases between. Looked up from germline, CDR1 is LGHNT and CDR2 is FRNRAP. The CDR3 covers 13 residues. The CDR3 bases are TGTGCTAGTGCCTTAGGGGGTTCTCAGCCCCAGCATTTT. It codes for CASALGGSQPQHF. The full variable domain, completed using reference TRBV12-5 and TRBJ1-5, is DARVTQTPRHKVTEMGQEVTMRCQPILGHNTVFWYRQTMMQGLELLAYFRNRAPLDDSGMPKDRFSAEMPDATLATLKIQPSEPRDSAVYFCASALGGSQPQHFGDGTRLSIL.

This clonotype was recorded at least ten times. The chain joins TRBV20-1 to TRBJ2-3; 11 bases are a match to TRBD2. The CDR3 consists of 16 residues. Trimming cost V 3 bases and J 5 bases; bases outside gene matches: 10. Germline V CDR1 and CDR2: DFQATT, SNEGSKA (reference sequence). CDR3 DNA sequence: TGCAGTGCTAGCCCCAATAGCGGGGGGGGCAGAGATACGCAGTATTTT. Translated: CSASPNSGGGRDTQYF.

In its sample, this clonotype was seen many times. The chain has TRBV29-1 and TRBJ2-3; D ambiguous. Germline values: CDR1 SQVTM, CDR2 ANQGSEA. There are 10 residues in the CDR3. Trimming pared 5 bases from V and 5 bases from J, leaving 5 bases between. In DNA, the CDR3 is TGCAGCGTTAGCCAAGATACGCAGTATTTT. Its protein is CSVSQDTQYF.

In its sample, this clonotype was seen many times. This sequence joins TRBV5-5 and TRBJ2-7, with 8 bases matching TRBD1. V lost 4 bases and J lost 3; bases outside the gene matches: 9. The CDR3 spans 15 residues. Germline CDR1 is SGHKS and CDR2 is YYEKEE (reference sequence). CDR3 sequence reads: CASSGLGGQGYEQYF. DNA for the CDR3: TGTGCCAGCAGCGGGCTTGGAGGACAGGGCTACGAGCAGTACTTC.

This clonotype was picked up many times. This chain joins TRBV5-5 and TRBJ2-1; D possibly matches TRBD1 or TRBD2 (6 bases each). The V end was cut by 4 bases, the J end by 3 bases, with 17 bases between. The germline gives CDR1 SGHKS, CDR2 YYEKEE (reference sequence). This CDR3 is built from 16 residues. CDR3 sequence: CASSAHGGPNYNEQFF. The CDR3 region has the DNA TGTGCCAGCAGCGCCCACGGGGGCCCTAACTACAATGAGCAGTTCTTC.

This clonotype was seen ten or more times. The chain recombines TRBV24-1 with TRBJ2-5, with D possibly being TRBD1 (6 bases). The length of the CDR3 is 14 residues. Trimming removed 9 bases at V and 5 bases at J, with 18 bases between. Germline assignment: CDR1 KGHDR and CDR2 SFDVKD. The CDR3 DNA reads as TGTGCCACCTTGAGGATAGCGAGGGGGGAGACCCAGTACTTC. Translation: CATLRIARGETQYF.

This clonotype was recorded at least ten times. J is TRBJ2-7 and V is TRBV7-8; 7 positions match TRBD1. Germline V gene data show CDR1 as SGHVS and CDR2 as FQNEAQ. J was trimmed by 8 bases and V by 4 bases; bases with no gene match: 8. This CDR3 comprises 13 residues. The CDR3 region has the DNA TGTGCCAGCAGCTCCCGACAGGGTAGGCAGCAGTACGTC. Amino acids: CASSSRQGRQQYV.

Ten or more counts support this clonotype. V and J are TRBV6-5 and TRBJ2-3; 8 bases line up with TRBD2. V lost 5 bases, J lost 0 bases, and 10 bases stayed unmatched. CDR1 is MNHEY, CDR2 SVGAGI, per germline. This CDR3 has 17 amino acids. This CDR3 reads CASSTAGGRYSTDTQYF. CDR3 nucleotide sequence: TGTGCCAGCAGTACGGCGGGGGGTAGATATAGCACAGATACGCAGTATTTT.

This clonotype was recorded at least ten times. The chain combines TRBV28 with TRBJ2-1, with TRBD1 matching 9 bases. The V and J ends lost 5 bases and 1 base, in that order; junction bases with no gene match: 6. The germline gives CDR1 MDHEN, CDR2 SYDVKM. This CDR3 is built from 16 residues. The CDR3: CASSAIGQGSYNEQFF. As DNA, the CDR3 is TGTGCCAGCAGTGCTATAGGACAGGGGTCCTACAATGAGCAGTTCTTC.

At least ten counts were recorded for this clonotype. Here the CDR3 DNA reads TGTGCCAGCGGGCGGGACTTGGGGTTTTATTCACCCCTCCACTTT. Amino acids: CASGRDLGFYSPLHF. This chain joins TRBV5-5 and TRBJ1-6; possibly TRBD1 for D (5 bases). V was trimmed by 7 bases and J by 8 bases, leaving 19 bases between them. This CDR3 contains 15 residues. The germline CDR1 and CDR2 sequences are SGHKS and YYEKEE (reference sequence).

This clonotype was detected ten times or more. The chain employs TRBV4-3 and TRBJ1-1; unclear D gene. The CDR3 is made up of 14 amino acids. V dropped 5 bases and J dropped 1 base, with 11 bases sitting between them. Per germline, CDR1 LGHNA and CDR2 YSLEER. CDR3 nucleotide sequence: TGCGCCAGCAGCAGCCACGGTGCGAACACTGAAGCTTTCTTT. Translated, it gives CASSSHGANTEAFF.

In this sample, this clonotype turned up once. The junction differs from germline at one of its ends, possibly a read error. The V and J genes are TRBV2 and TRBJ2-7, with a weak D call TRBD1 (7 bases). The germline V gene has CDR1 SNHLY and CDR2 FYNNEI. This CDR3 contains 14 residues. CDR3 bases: TGTGCCAGCACTCAGGGGGGACACCTGTACGAGCACTACTTC. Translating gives CASTQGGHLYEHYF.

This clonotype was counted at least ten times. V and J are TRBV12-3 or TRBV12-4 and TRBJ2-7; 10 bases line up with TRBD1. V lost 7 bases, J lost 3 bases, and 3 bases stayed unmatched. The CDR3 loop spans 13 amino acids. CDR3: CASTRDRGYEQYF. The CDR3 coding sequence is TGTGCCAGCACCCGGGACAGGGGCTACGAGCAGTACTTC.

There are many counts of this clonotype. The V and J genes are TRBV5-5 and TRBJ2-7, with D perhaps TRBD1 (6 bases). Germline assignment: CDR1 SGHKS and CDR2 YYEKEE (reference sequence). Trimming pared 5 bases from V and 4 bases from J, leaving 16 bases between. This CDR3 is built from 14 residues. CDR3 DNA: TGTGCCAGCAGACATTATAACAGGGAGTACGAGCAGTACGTC. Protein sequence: CASRHYNREYEQYV.

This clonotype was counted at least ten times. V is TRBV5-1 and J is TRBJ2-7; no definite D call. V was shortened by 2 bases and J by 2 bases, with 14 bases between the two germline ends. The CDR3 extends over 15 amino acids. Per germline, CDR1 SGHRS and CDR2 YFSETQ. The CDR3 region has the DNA TGCGCCAGCAGCTTAAACCCGCAAGACACCTACGAGCAGTACGTC. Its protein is CASSLNPQDTYEQYV.

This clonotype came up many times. The CDR3 DNA reads TGCGCCAGCAGCTCGGGGACAGGGTCTTTATGGACCCAGTACTTC. Protein product: CASSSGTGSLWTQYF. The rearrangement uses TRBV4-1 and TRBJ2-5, with 9 bases aligning to TRBD1. The V and J ends lost 5 bases and 7 bases, in that order; junction bases with no gene match: 11. Per the germline V gene, CDR1 is MGHRA and CDR2 is YSYEKL. CDR3 length: 15 amino acids.

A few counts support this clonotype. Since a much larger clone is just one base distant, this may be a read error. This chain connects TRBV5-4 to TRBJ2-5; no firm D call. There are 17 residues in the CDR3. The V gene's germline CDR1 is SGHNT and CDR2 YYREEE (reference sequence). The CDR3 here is CASSLDLSNYNHETQYF. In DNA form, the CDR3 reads TGTGCCAGCAGCTTAGACCTATCGAACTATAACCACGAGACCCAGTACTTC.

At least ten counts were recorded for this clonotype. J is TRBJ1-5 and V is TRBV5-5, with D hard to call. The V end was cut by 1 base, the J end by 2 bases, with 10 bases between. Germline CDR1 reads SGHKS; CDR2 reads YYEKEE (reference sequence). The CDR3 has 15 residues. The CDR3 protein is CASSLWAAGNQPQHF. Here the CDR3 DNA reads TGTGCCAGCAGCTTGTGGGCGGCCGGCAATCAGCCCCAGCATTTT.

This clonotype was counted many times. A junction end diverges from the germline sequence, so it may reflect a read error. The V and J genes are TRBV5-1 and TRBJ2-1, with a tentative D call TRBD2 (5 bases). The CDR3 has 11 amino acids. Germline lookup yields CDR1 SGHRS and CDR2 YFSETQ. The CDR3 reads CASRDYDEQFF. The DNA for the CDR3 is TGCGCCAGCAGAGACTACGATGAGCAGTTCTTC.